The clone carrying this T cell receptor (beta chain) was seen a few times. Its antigen is unidentified. Primers used in a second PCR of roughly 7 to 12 cycles were a sample-barcoded 5' primer and a J-beta primer mix. TCRdb ran MiXCR on the 5' RACE reads and lists one entry per CDR3 protein. The sample lists 800,000 or so distinct CDR3 sequences; about 25% were seen once. The sample comes from a study of blood T cells in healthy people across ages. General study points: Estimates drawn from one million T cells were deemed to understate diversity. Across the age range, TCR beta diversity per million T cells fell in a roughly linear way.

The germline gives CDR1 SGHTA, CDR2 FQGTGA. The CDR3 covers 12 residues. V was clipped by 1 base and J by 5 bases, with 2 bases between them. This same sample was also taken into another study, of T cells of mothers and their children. That paper adds: All extracted RNA went into cDNA synthesis, about 1.4 ug per 15 ul. For related and unrelated pairs alike, thymic selection shapes TCR recombination output similarly.

Sequencing was carried out using blood. The chain employs TRBV7-3 and TRBJ2-2; D gene unclear. The TCR sequence derives from a boy aged 10-17 years in good health. CDR3 loop: CASSLKTGELFF. CDR3 DNA: TGTGCCAGCAGCTTAAAAACCGGGGAGCTGTTTTTT.